This TCR beta chain was sequenced in a study of blood T cell repertoires in COVID-19. Study details: Acute-phase and convalescent COVID-19 samples originated in the United States, Italy and Spain. T cells, B-cell-depleted T cells, or PBMCs provided the cDNA or gDNA that served as material.

Adults between roughly 18 and 89 years of age took part from 20 to 25 US areas. Participants were placed into cohorts based on the clinical history they reported. Germline assignment: CDR1 LGHDT and CDR2 YNNKEL (reference sequence). The CDR3 contains 14 residues. The V gene lost 4 bases and the J gene lost 3 bases, with 12 bases spanning the gap. As to this clone: The same CDR3 arises from other DNA sequences in this sample as well.

Data came from immunoSEQ multiplex PCR; TCRdb stores just in-frame clones and leaves some out. Of 130,000 to 150,000 clones listed, about four fifths are singletons. The J gene is TRBJ1-1, the V gene TRBV3-1 (or the pseudogene TRBV3-2); a possible D gene is TRBD1 (5 bases). Sequencing was done on a sample of PBMCs or T cells enriched from blood (not recorded which). The receptor's source is a man aged 35-49 years with acute COVID-19. The CDR3 protein is CASSLAGGDTEAFF. CDR3 in DNA: TGTGCCAGCAGCCTAGCTGGGGGGGACACTGAAGCTTTCTTT.